These 14 T cell receptor beta chains originate from one sample sequenced in a study of cytomegalovirus exposure and HLA in healthy donors. The protocol was immunoSEQ multiplex PCR, while the TCRdb copy is restricted to in-frame clones and leaves out a portion. The sample holds about 110,000 clones; about 85% are singletons and the top ten take 3% to 3.5%. Sequencing input: PBMCs. The receptor set was obtained from a woman aged 18 to 35 in good health and CMV-seronegative.

The CDR3 sequence is CASSGLAGGPGEQFF. In DNA, the CDR3 is TGTGCCAGCAGCGGACTAGCGGGGGGGCCGGGGGAGCAGTTCTTC. This sequence joins TRBV9 and TRBJ2-1, with TRBD2 matching over 14 bases. Germline V gene sequence: CDR1 SGDLS, CDR2 YYNGEE. The CDR3 contains 15 residues. With V trimmed by 3 bases and J by 10 bases, 6 bases remained unmatched.

The chain uses TRBV4-1 and TRBJ2-7; no definite D call. V lost 3 bases to trimming and J lost 3 bases, with 15 bases between them. Germline CDR1 is MGHRA and CDR2 is YSYEKL. The CDR3 loop spans 15 amino acids. The CDR3 DNA reads TGCGCCAGCAGCCAGATCTATTCAGGAAACTACGAGCAGTACTTC. Encoded protein: CASSQIYSGNYEQYF.

This clone was observed a few times. The chain employs TRBV6-5 and TRBJ1-1; D is perhaps TRBD1 (6 bases). Trimming cost V 11 bases and J 2 bases, with 15 bases left between them. The CDR3 contains 13 residues. The germline V gene encodes CDR1 MNHEY and CDR2 SVGAGI. The CDR3 DNA follows: TGTGCCGCTCAAGGGACACCAAACACTGAAGCTTTCTTT. It specifies CAAQGTPNTEAFF.

This clone was counted a single time. This rearrangement joins TRBV6-1 to TRBJ2-7, with TRBD2 matching 8 bases. Germline loops: CDR1 MNHNS, CDR2 SASEGT. After removal of 7 bases from V and 4 bases from J, the junction contained 12 bases not matched to a gene. The CDR3 contains 15 residues. The CDR3 DNA is TGTGCCAGCACCGGCCGCATAGCGGGGAGGTACGAGCAGTACTTC. It yields the protein CASTGRIAGRYEQYF.

V is TRBV5-1 and J is TRBJ2-3, with 9 nucleotides matching TRBD2. The germline V gene has CDR1 SGHRS and CDR2 YFSETQ. Trimming cost V 5 bases and J 6 bases; bases outside gene matches: 4. This CDR3 region has 13 residues. Written as DNA, the CDR3 is TGCGCCAGCAGTGAGCGGGGGGCGGATACGCAGTATTTT. This gives the protein CASSERGADTQYF.

V is TRBV7-3 and J is TRBJ2-7, with 9 bases aligning to TRBD1. V shed 3 bases, J shed 3 bases, and the junction held 0 bases outside the gene matches. In germline, CDR1 is SGHTA, CDR2 FQGTGA. The CDR3 consists of 13 residues. The CDR3 loop reads CASSLTGGYEQYF. For the CDR3, the DNA is TGTGCCAGCAGCTTGACAGGGGGCTACGAGCAGTACTTC.

This clone appeared a single time. This chain links TRBV9 with TRBJ1-1; 7 bases agree with TRBD1. The CDR3 totals 13 residues. Losses at the gene ends were 4 bases for V and 11 bases for J; bases not matched to a gene: 11. Germline CDR1 reads SGDLS; CDR2 reads YYNGEE. The CDR3 DNA reads TGTGCCAGCAGCCCTCGAGGAGGGGGCCTGGCTTTCTTT. This encodes CASSPRGGGLAFF. Complete variable domain (other parts from reference TRBV9 and TRBJ1-1): DSGVTQTPKHLITATGQRVTLRCSPRSGDLSVYWYQQSLDQGLQFLIQYYNGEERAKGNILERFSAQQFPDLHSELNLSSLELGDSALYFCASSPRGGGLAFFGQGTRLTVV.

The chain recombines TRBV13 with TRBJ1-6; 7 bases line up with TRBD1. The CDR3 covers 12 residues. Looked up from germline, CDR1 is PRHDT and CDR2 is FYEKMQ (reference sequence). With V trimmed by 11 bases and J by 8 bases, 6 bases remained unmatched. As DNA, the CDR3 is TGTGCCTCCCGGGACAGCCATTCACCCCTCCACTTT. This codes for CASRDSHSPLHF.

The chain recombines TRBV19 with TRBJ1-2; D unresolved. V lost 2 bases and J lost 4, with 11 bases in between. The V gene's germline CDR1 is LNHDA and CDR2 SQIVND (reference sequence). The CDR3 length is 14 residues. CDR3 DNA sequence: TGTGCCAGTAGTATAACGGGTTTTCCCTATGGCTACACCTTC. Protein product: CASSITGFPYGYTF.

J is TRBJ2-5 and V is TRBV30; D not certain. V lost 0 bases and J lost 5, with 7 bases in between. The CDR3 is 12 amino acids. Germline V gene lookup returns CDR1 GTSNPN and CDR2 SVGIG (reference sequence). In nucleotides, the CDR3 is TGTGCCTGGAGTGTACTCGGGGAGACCCAGTACTTC. Translating it yields CAWSVLGETQYF.

V is TRBV28 and J is TRBJ1-3; 7 nucleotides agree with TRBD1. Germline lookup yields CDR1 MDHEN and CDR2 SYDVKM. The CDR3 totals 15 residues. V lost 10 bases to trimming and J lost 0 bases; unmatched junction nucleotides: 9. The CDR3 DNA reads as TGTGCCACCCTAGGGGGCCCGATCTCTGGAAACACCATATATTTT. As protein: CATLGGPISGNTIYF.

The chain links TRBV7-9 to TRBJ1-6; D ambiguous. The V end was cut by 1 base, the J end by 7 bases, with 5 bases between. Germline V gene sequence: CDR1 SEHNR, CDR2 FQNEAQ (reference sequence). This CDR3 is built from 13 residues. The CDR3 protein is CASSLGENSPLHF. The CDR3 region has the DNA TGTGCCAGCAGCTTAGGGGAGAATTCACCCCTCCACTTT.

V is TRBV5-6 and J is TRBJ2-1; 13 bases are shared with TRBD2. The CDR3 loop spans 15 amino acids. Trimming removed 4 bases from V and 12 bases from J; junction bases left unmatched: 10. Germline V CDR1 and CDR2: SGHDT, YYEEEE. CDR3 coding DNA: TGTGCCAGCAGCATATGGGGACTAGCGGGACCGTTGCAGTTCTTC. Protein sequence: CASSIWGLAGPLQFF.

CDR3 in amino acids: CASSSSGTGNYGYTF. The CDR3 nucleotides read TGTGCCAGCAGCTCCTCGGGGACAGGGAACTATGGCTACACCTTC. The genes are TRBV5-4 and TRBJ1-2; 9 bases line up with TRBD1. The CDR3 runs 15 residues. V shed 3 bases, J shed 2 bases, and the junction held 5 bases outside the gene matches. CDR1 SGHNT and CDR2 YYREEE come from the germline V gene (reference sequence).